One and the same sample provided the 30 T cell receptor beta chains below, sequenced in a study of Ad26.COV2.S vaccination and SARS-CoV-2 variants. Assay: immunoSEQ multiplex PCR; the TCRdb copy retains only in-frame clones and omits some. The data show about 94,000 clones, roughly 85% seen once. The material sequenced was peripheral blood, taken after recovery from COVID-19. The origin of the receptors is a human donor who had recovered from COVID-19.

The J gene is TRBJ1-1, the V gene TRBV10-3; 7 positions agree with TRBD1. J lost 4 bases, V lost 2 bases, and 16 bases had no gene match. Germline CDR1 is ENHRY and CDR2 is SYGVKD. The CDR3 runs 18 residues. CDR3: CAISEPRQGRGPRTEAFF. CDR3 bases: TGTGCCATCAGTGAGCCCCGACAGGGTAGGGGTCCCCGCACTGAAGCTTTCTTT.

The chain combines TRBV27 with TRBJ2-1; D gene uncertain. The CDR3 spans 12 residues. The germline V and J ends were trimmed by 4 bases and 2 bases, with 3 bases remaining between them. Germline CDR1 and CDR2: MNHEY and SMNVEV (reference sequence). The CDR3 here is CASSSPYNEQFF. CDR3 DNA: TGTGCCAGCAGTTCACCCTACAATGAGCAGTTCTTC.

The genes are TRBV28 and TRBJ1-1; D unresolved. The CDR3 runs 15 residues. V lost 2 bases and J 1 base, leaving 11 bases between the germline ends. The V gene's germline CDR1 is MDHEN and CDR2 SYDVKM. CDR3 nucleotide sequence: TGTGCCAGCAGTTTAAGAGGGCAGCCGAACACTGAAGCTTTCTTT. Protein: CASSLRGQPNTEAFF.

V gene TRBV27 combines with J gene TRBJ2-1; unclear D gene. This CDR3 spans 12 amino acids. Trimming removed 4 bases from V and 3 bases from J, with 4 bases in between. CDR1 is MNHEY and CDR2 is SMNVEV in the germline V gene (reference sequence). CDR3 sequence: CASSSVYNEQFF. In DNA form, the CDR3 reads TGTGCCAGCAGTTCCGTCTACAATGAGCAGTTCTTC.

The genes are TRBV6-5 and TRBJ1-2; D might be TRBD1 (6 bases). This CDR3 has 13 residues. Trimming took 8 bases from V and 7 from J, leaving 17 bases between them. CDR1 and CDR2 from the germline V gene are MNHEY and SVGAGI. The DNA of the CDR3 is TGTGCCAGCCGAGGGGGGGCTCTGGGTGGCTACACCTTC. The encoded protein is CASRGGALGGYTF.

The rearrangement links TRBV6-2 or TRBV6-3 to TRBJ1-1; 9 bases align to TRBD1. CDR1 is MNHEY, CDR2 SVGEGT, per germline. CDR3 length: 13 amino acids. Trimming removed 2 bases from V and 9 bases from J; junction bases left unmatched: 4. The chain's CDR3 is CASSYTQGAKAFF. CDR3 coding DNA: TGTGCCAGCAGTTACACACAGGGGGCGAAAGCTTTCTTT.

This chain connects TRBV7-2 to TRBJ2-1; D remains unclear. The germline V gene encodes CDR1 SGHTA and CDR2 FQGNSA. This CDR3 spans 14 amino acids. Trimming took off 0 bases at V and 6 bases at J, with 9 bases between the two ends. CDR3 amino acids: CASSLARQPNEQFF. The CDR3 DNA follows: TGTGCCAGCAGCTTAGCAAGACAACCCAATGAGCAGTTCTTC.

Note on this clone: Germline is not matched at one junction end, which may reflect a read error. The chain is built from TRBV7-9 and TRBJ2-3; D remains unclear. CDR1 is SEHNR, CDR2 FQNEAQ, per germline (reference sequence). The CDR3 loop spans 10 amino acids. The CDR3, as DNA: TGTGCCAGCAGCTCCGTCACTGAAGCCTTT. Residues: CASSSVTEAF.

This chain uses TRBV7-8 with TRBJ1-5; no firm D call. There are 16 residues in the CDR3. V was shortened by 5 bases and J by 4 bases, with 18 bases between the two germline ends. Per the germline V gene, CDR1 is SGHVS and CDR2 is FQNEAQ. The CDR3 is CASSAENPGANQPQHF. In nucleotides, the CDR3 is TGTGCCAGCAGCGCCGAAAATCCAGGAGCGAATCAGCCCCAGCATTTT.

V gene TRBV29-1 combines with J gene TRBJ1-2; TRBD1 matches 8 bases. There are 16 residues in the CDR3. V lost 2 bases, J lost 1 base, and 9 bases stayed unmatched. CDR1 is SQVTM and CDR2 is ANQGSEA in the germline V gene. CDR3 in DNA: TGCAGCGTTGAAAGAGCAGGGGGCGCTTTTAACTATGGCTACACCTTC. This translates into CSVERAGGAFNYGYTF.

This clone has more than one count but fewer than ten. The rearrangement links TRBV28 to TRBJ1-5; 9 bases map to TRBD1. The CDR3 runs to 17 residues. Trimming removed 3 bases from V and 1 base from J; junction bases left unmatched: 7. CDR1 is MDHEN and CDR2 is SYDVKM in the germline V gene. The CDR3 DNA reads TGTGCCAGCAGTTTCGTGACGACAGGGGGAAGCAATCAGCCCCAGCATTTT. The encoded protein is CASSFVTTGGSNQPQHF.

The chain is built from TRBV28 and TRBJ1-1; TRBD1 might be the D (5 bases). Trimming took off 8 bases at V and 0 bases at J, with 7 bases between the two ends. CDR1 and CDR2 from the germline V gene are MDHEN and SYDVKM. This CDR3 region has 12 residues. CDR3 amino acids: CASGTVNTEAFF. Written as DNA, the CDR3 is TGTGCCAGCGGGACGGTGAACACTGAAGCTTTCTTT.

This clone came up a few times. The rearrangement links TRBV28 to TRBJ2-1; 8 bases are shared with TRBD2. Losses at the gene ends were 10 bases for V and 2 bases for J; bases not matched to a gene: 13. This CDR3 has 16 amino acids. The germline gives CDR1 MDHEN, CDR2 SYDVKM. The DNA of the CDR3 is TGTGCCACCACCGCTATATTTAGCGGGACCTACAATGAGCAGTTCTTC. It translates to CATTAIFSGTYNEQFF.

The chain couples TRBV2 to TRBJ1-2; weak D call: TRBD1 (6 bases). The V gene lost 4 bases and the J gene lost 0 bases, with 9 bases spanning the gap. In germline, CDR1 is SNHLY, CDR2 FYNNEI. The CDR3 loop spans 14 amino acids. CDR3 DNA: TGTGCCAGCAGTGGGGGGCCTCCTAACTATGGCTACACCTTC. Encoded protein: CASSGGPPNYGYTF.

This chain links TRBV7-6 with TRBJ2-1; 9 bases fit TRBD2. Germline-derived CDR1 and CDR2 are SGHVS and FNYEAQ. This CDR3 comprises 15 residues. V was pared by 2 bases and J by 4 bases, with 3 bases of the junction left unmatched. The CDR3 reads CASSLNLAGYNEQFF. CDR3 in DNA: TGTGCCAGCAGCTTAAATCTAGCGGGATACAATGAGCAGTTCTTC.

The chain employs TRBV19 and TRBJ1-5, with D tentatively TRBD1 (6 bases). The CDR3 length is 13 residues. Germline V gene lookup returns CDR1 LNHDA and CDR2 SQIVND (reference sequence). The V and J ends lost 8 bases and 5 bases respectively, with 13 bases between them. CDR3 protein: CASAGTRDQPQHF. The CDR3 coding sequence is TGTGCCAGTGCTGGGACACGGGATCAGCCCCAGCATTTT.

The chain combines TRBV15 with TRBJ1-6; D might be TRBD1 (6 bases). The germline V gene has CDR1 LNHNV and CDR2 YYDKDF (reference sequence). The CDR3 length is 13 residues. Trimming took off 3 bases at V and 14 bases at J, with 14 bases between the two ends. The CDR3 DNA follows: TGTGCCACCAGCAGGGATCTACAGGGAGCCCTCCACTTT. It specifies CATSRDLQGALHF.

The rearrangement links TRBV7-2 to TRBJ2-1; D is unresolved. The V and J ends lost 0 bases and 0 bases respectively, with 12 bases between them. The CDR3 has 17 amino acids. CDR1 SGHTA and CDR2 FQGNSA come from the germline V gene. The CDR3, as DNA: TGTGCCAGCAGCTTAGCGCTTAGTAAAGGCTCCTACAATGAGCAGTTCTTC. This encodes CASSLALSKGSYNEQFF. Complete variable domain (other parts from reference TRBV7-2 and TRBJ2-1): GAGVSQSPSNKVTEKGKDVELRCDPISGHTALYWYRQSLGQGLEFLIYFQGNSAPDKSGLPSDRFSAERTGGSVSTLTIQRTQQEDSAVYLCASSLALSKGSYNEQFFGPGTRLTVL.

This sequence joins TRBV27 and TRBJ1-1; 7 bases align to TRBD1. The V gene's germline CDR1 is MNHEY and CDR2 SMNVEV (reference sequence). The CDR3 consists of 12 residues. Trimming cost V 6 bases and J 11 bases; bases outside gene matches: 9. The CDR3 region has the DNA TGTGCCAGCAGAATAGCCGGGACAGAGGCTTTCTTT. Protein sequence: CASRIAGTEAFF.

The chain uses TRBV27 and TRBJ1-4, with D perhaps matching TRBD1 (5 bases). Germline CDR1 and CDR2: MNHEY and SMNVEV (reference sequence). V was cut by 1 base and J by 10 bases, with 13 bases left in between. The CDR3 extends over 14 amino acids. This chain's CDR3 is CASSLLGPIGKLFF. The CDR3 DNA is TGTGCCAGCAGTTTATTGGGACCCATTGGAAAACTGTTTTTT.

This clone was counted a few times. The genes are TRBV6-1 and TRBJ2-3, with D possibly TRBD2 on 5 matching bases. The V gene lost 0 bases and the J gene lost 0 bases, with 16 bases spanning the gap. Germline V CDR1 and CDR2: MNHNS, SASEGT. This CDR3 has 18 amino acids. The CDR3 region has the DNA TGTGCCAGCAGTGAAGCTTTGTATCGGCGGACTAGCACAGATACGCAGTATTTT. Protein: CASSEALYRRTSTDTQYF.

The gene calls are TRBV29-1 and TRBJ1-1, with 8 bases matching TRBD1. Germline values: CDR1 SQVTM, CDR2 ANQGSEA. The CDR3 spans 15 residues. V lost 4 bases, J lost 0 bases, and 7 bases stayed unmatched. The DNA of the CDR3 is TGCAGCGTTGCCAGGGGGCCCAATATGAACACTGAAGCTTTCTTT. Translating gives CSVARGPNMNTEAFF. Supplemented by reference TRBV29-1 and TRBJ1-1, the full variable domain reads SAVISQKPSRDICQRGTSLTIQCQVDSQVTMMFWYRQQPGQSLTLIATANQGSEATYESGFVIDKFPISRPNLTFSTLTVSNMSPEDSSIYLCSVARGPNMNTEAFFGQGTRLTVV.

The chain couples TRBV29-1 to TRBJ1-1, with 8 bases identical to TRBD1. Germline V gives CDR1 SQVTM, CDR2 ANQGSEA. CDR3 length equals 14 residues. After removal of 4 bases from V and 1 base from J, the junction contained 5 bases not matched to a gene. CDR3 nucleotide sequence: TGCAGCGTTGGGGGACAGGCAAAGAACACTGAAGCTTTCTTT. Translating it yields CSVGGQAKNTEAFF.

The rearrangement joins TRBV9 to TRBJ2-5, with 10 bases fitting TRBD2. V lost 0 bases to trimming and J lost 4 bases; unmatched junction nucleotides: 6. Germline V CDR1 and CDR2: SGDLS, YYNGEE. The CDR3 runs to 16 residues. CDR3 nucleotide sequence: TGTGCCAGCAGCGTAGGGCTAGCGGGAGTCGGAGAGACCCAGTACTTC. It yields the protein CASSVGLAGVGETQYF.

The chain uses TRBV21-1 and TRBJ2-3; whether TRBD2, the table's D call, matches the DNA was not checked. TRBV21-1 is a recognized pseudogene. The length of the CDR3 is 14 residues. This CDR3 is CASSEKSGTDTQYF. CDR3 DNA: TGTGCCAGCAGCGAAAAGAGTGGCACAGATACGCAGTATTTT.

The rearrangement uses TRBV18 and TRBJ2-3; perhaps TRBD1 as D (5 bases). The CDR3 length is 16 residues. CDR1 is KGHSH, CDR2 LQKENI, per germline. V was shortened by 1 base and J by 0 bases, with 11 bases between the two germline ends. CDR3 bases: TGTGCCAGCTCACCACTTCGGACACCTAGCACAGATACGCAGTATTTT. Translating gives CASSPLRTPSTDTQYF.

V gene TRBV3-1 (or the pseudogene TRBV3-2) combines with J gene TRBJ2-5; D may match TRBD1 or TRBD2 (5 bases each). The CDR3 consists of 15 residues. From germline, CDR1 is LGHDT and CDR2 YNNKEL (reference sequence). Trimming cost V 4 bases and J 2 bases, with 14 bases left between them. The CDR3 DNA follows: TGTGCCAGCAGCCGAAACCCGGGGCCACAAGAGACCCAGTACTTC. Translation: CASSRNPGPQETQYF.

V and J are TRBV19 and TRBJ2-7, with 10 bases aligning to TRBD2. J was trimmed by 0 bases and V by 5 bases; bases with no gene match: 4. Per germline, CDR1 LNHDA and CDR2 SQIVND (reference sequence). There are 15 residues in the CDR3. CDR3 loop: CASSLTSGNSYEQYF. CDR3 DNA: TGTGCCAGTAGTCTTACTAGCGGGAACTCCTACGAGCAGTACTTC. Complete variable domain (other parts from reference TRBV19 and TRBJ2-7): DGGITQSPKYLFRKEGQNVTLSCEQNLNHDAMYWYRQDPGQGLRLIYYSQIVNDFQKGDIAEGYSVSREKKESFPLTVTSAQKNPTAFYLCASSLTSGNSYEQYFGPGTRLTVT.

The chain recombines TRBV28 with TRBJ1-2, with TRBD1 as a possible D gene (6 bases). CDR3 size: 14 residues. Germline-derived CDR1 and CDR2 are MDHEN and SYDVKM. Trimming stripped 5 bases from V and 3 bases from J, with 13 bases between. CDR3 amino acids: CASSLRDTYYGYTF. In DNA, the CDR3 is TGTGCCAGCAGTCTCAGGGACACTTACTATGGCTACACCTTC.

The V call is TRBV7-9, the J call TRBJ2-7; weak D call: TRBD1 (5 bases). The CDR3 spans 14 residues. CDR1 and CDR2 from the germline V gene are SEHNR and FQNEAQ (reference sequence). Trimming took 5 bases from V and 6 from J, leaving 17 bases between them. CDR3 bases: TGTGCCAGCAGCGTAGGGGATTCCTACGCCGAGCAGTACTTC. Amino acids: CASSVGDSYAEQYF.